The 5 T cell receptor beta chains below all came from one sample that was sequenced in a study of blood T cell repertoires in COVID-19. Sequencing used immunoSEQ multiplex PCR; TCRdb keeps in-frame clones, though not all of them. The top ten hold over 0.2% of the sample, which has roughly 700,000 clones, 70% to 90% seen once. The sample taken for sequencing was peripheral blood. These receptors were obtained from a woman younger than 30 with acute or convalescent COVID-19.

The rearrangement links TRBV5-5 to TRBJ1-2, with a tentative D call TRBD1 (5 bases). Trimming left V 0 bases short and J 2 bases short, with 11 bases between. Germline V CDR1 and CDR2: SGHKS, YYEKEE (reference sequence). This CDR3 is built from 15 residues. CDR3 sequence reads: CASSLERGPNYGYTF. The DNA for the CDR3 is TGTGCCAGCAGCTTGGAAAGGGGCCCAAACTATGGCTACACCTTC.

This chain joins TRBV19 and TRBJ1-5; possibly TRBD1 for D (6 bases). Trimming removed 5 bases from V and 7 bases from J, with 18 bases in between. The CDR3 loop spans 15 amino acids. Germline CDR1 LNHDA, CDR2 SQIVND (reference sequence). The DNA of the CDR3 is TGTGCCAGTAGTCCTCGGGACACCTGGGGCCAGCCCCAGCATTTT. It codes for CASSPRDTWGQPQHF. The full variable domain, completed using reference TRBV19 and TRBJ1-5, is DGGITQSPKYLFRKEGQNVTLSCEQNLNHDAMYWYRQDPGQGLRLIYYSQIVNDFQKGDIAEGYSVSREKKESFPLTVTSAQKNPTAFYLCASSPRDTWGQPQHFGDGTRLSIL.

The chain has TRBV3-1 (or the pseudogene TRBV3-2) and TRBJ1-5; D possibly corresponds to TRBD1 (6 bases). Germline V gene lookup returns CDR1 LGHDT and CDR2 YNNKEL (reference sequence). Trimming took off 0 bases at V and 7 bases at J, with 7 bases between the two ends. This CDR3 contains 13 residues. CDR3 amino acids: CASSQEGAQPQHF. The CDR3, as DNA: TGTGCCAGCAGCCAAGAGGGGGCCCAGCCCCAGCATTTT.

The CDR3 region has the DNA TGTGCCAGCAGTCCCAACGGTATGCCTCCTTACGAGCAGTACTTC. Translating it yields CASSPNGMPPYEQYF. The chain links TRBV27 to TRBJ2-7; D gene uncertain. V lost 5 bases, J lost 4 bases, and 18 bases lay in between. In germline, CDR1 is MNHEY, CDR2 SMNVEV (reference sequence). The CDR3 runs to 15 residues.

CDR3 coding DNA: TGCAGTGCTAGTGGGCCCCATAACACCTACGAGCAGTACTTC. This gives the protein CSASGPHNTYEQYF. This chain connects TRBV20-1 to TRBJ2-7; D not resolved. CDR3 length: 14 residues. CDR1 is DFQATT, CDR2 SNEGSKA, per germline (reference sequence). V shed 3 bases and J shed 2 bases, with 14 bases lying between them.